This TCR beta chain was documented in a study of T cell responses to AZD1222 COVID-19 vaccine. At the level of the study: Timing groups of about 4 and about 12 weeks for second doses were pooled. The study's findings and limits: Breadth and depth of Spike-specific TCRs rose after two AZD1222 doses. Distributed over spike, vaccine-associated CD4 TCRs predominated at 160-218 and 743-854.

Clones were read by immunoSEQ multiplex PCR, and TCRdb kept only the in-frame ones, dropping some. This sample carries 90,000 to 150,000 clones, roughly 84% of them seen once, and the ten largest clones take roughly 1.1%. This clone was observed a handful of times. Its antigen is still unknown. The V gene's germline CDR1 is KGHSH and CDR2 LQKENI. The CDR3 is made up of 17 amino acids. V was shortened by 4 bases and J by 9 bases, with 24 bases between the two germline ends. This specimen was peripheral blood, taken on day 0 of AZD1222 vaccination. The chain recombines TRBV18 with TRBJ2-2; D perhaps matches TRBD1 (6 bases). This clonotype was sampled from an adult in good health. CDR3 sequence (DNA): TGTGCCAGCTCACAACCAAACAGGGAGATACACCGTAGGGAGCTGTTTTTT. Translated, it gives CASSQPNREIHRRELFF.